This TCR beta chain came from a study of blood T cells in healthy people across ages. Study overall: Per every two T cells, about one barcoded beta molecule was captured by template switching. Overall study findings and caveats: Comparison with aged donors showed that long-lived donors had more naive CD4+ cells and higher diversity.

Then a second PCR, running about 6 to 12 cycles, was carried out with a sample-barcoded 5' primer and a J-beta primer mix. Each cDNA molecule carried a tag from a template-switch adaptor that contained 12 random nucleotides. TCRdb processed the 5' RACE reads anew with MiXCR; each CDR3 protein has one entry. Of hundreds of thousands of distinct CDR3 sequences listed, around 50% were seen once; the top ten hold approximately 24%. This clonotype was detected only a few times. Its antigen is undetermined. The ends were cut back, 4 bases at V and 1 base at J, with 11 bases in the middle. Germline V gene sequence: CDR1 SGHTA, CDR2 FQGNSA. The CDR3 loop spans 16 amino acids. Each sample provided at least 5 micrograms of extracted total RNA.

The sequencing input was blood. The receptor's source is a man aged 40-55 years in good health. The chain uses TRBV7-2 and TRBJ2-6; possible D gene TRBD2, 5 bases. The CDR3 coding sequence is TGTGCCAGCAGCTCAAATCGGGGTTCTGGGGCCAACGTCCTGACTTTC. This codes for CASSSNRGSGANVLTF. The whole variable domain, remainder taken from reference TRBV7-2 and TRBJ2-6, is GAGVSQSPSNKVTEKGKDVELRCDPISGHTALYWYRQSLGQGLEFLIYFQGNSAPDKSGLPSDRFSAERTGGSVSTLTIQRTQQEDSAVYLCASSSNRGSGANVLTFGAGSRLTVL.